This T cell receptor beta chain was found in a study of blood T cell repertoires in COVID-19. Study in general: Specimens from acute and convalescent COVID-19 originated in the United States, Italy and Spain. T cells, B-cell-depleted T cells, or PBMCs supplied cDNA or gDNA.

Germline trimming cut 4 bases from V and 5 bases from J; bases unmatched to any gene: 8. This CDR3 has 15 residues. CDR1 is KGHSH and CDR2 is LQKENI in the germline V gene. Per the authors' pipeline: For nucleated cells, counts were estimated from reference gene primer amplification. Data came from immunoSEQ multiplex PCR; TCRdb stores just in-frame clones and leaves some out. The V and J calls and clone size were taken over from that table, and D and trimming were inferred from the DNA. The data show approximately 170,000 clones, 86% seen once. J is TRBJ1-5 and V is TRBV18, with 7 positions matching TRBD1. This clonotype was obtained from a man between 65 and 85 years old with acute or convalescent COVID-19. The specimen sequenced was peripheral blood. CDR3 sequence reads: CASSRLGTADQPQHF. The CDR3 DNA follows: TGTGCCAGCTCACGGTTAGGGACAGCTGATCAGCCCCAGCATTTT.